This T cell receptor beta chain was profiled in a study of T cells in Graves' hyperthyroidism and ophthalmopathy. The study's findings and limits: Most thyroid-expanded clonotypes above 0.001 were also found in blood.

There were TCR beta CDR3 regions amplified from RNA transcripts. The study used the HTBI primer set for a first-round RT-PCR of the TCR CDR3. TCRdb ran MiXCR on the multiplex PCR reads and lists one entry per CDR3 protein. The data show around 440,000 distinct CDR3 sequences, 15% to 18% seen once. As regards this clonotype: What it binds is not known.

Sequenced material: blood. The receptor comes from a woman between 18 and 29 years old with Graves' hyperthyroidism.

The CDR3 region is CASRGLHYEQYF. In DNA, the CDR3 is TGTGCCAGCAGGGGACTACATTACGAGCAGTACTTC. The V call is TRBV28, the J call TRBJ2-7; 7 bases line up with TRBD2. V shed 6 bases, J shed 4 bases, and the junction held 3 bases outside the gene matches. CDR1 and CDR2 (germline): MDHEN, SYDVKM. This CDR3 comprises 12 residues.